Included here is one T cell receptor beta chain sequence, with context. Its antigen is not yet known. No much larger clonotype is one base removed from it; base qualities were not supplied. The entry originates in a study of OX40 agonist ivuxolimab in advanced cancers. Turning to the overall study: Ivuxolimab was an agonistic, fully human IgG2 monoclonal antibody directed against OX40 (CD134), a costimulatory receptor. The monotherapy dose-escalation portion (N ≈ 57 patients) of the phase I ivuxolimab trial is reported in the paper. Patients were allowed to have had prior anti-PD-1, anti-PD-L1 or anti-CTLA-4 therapy, and approximately 40% of the dose-escalation patients had previously received checkpoint inhibitors. The point of sequencing TCRbeta in the periphery was to test whether ivuxolimab changed TCR sequence diversity and drove clonal T-cell expansion. Partial responses occurred in three dose-escalation patients: two with cutaneous melanoma and one with hepatocellular carcinoma. In the dose-escalation cohort, 75% to 90% of patients were male, and the mean age was roughly 60 years with a range of roughly 23 to 90. Intravenous ivuxolimab was administered to patients every 2 weeks at six dose levels: 0.01, 0.1, 0.3, 1.5, 3 and 10 mg/kg. Of the approximately 50 dose-escalation patients, hepatocellular carcinoma was present in some 19, melanoma in approximately 15, renal cell carcinoma in 9 and head and neck cancer in 9. Beyond this particular receptor, the publication reports: Low levels of normalized T-cell clonal expansion were also shown by some nonresponding patients. At doses of 0.1 to 3.0 mg/kg, clonal expansion of both CD4+ and CD8+ blood T cells was observed from baseline to week 6. After ivuxolimab, CD8+ T cells had more expanded clones than CD4+ T cells on average. In the 0.1-3.0 mg/kg groups, partial responders had among the lowest normalized peripheral clonal expansion, particularly in CD8+ T cells. The antigen specificity of the peripheral T cells that underwent clonal expansion was not determined.

For sequencing of the TCRbeta CDR3 region, genomic DNA was extracted from the sorted cells. TCRbeta CDR3 regions were sequenced using the immunoSEQ Assay. Entries here come from immuneACCESS through TCRdb and include only in-frame sequences with V and J called. Some clones fail to appear in such tables; in the studies checked, an unresolved V gene covers under half of the shortfall, and the cause of the remainder is unknown. Present in this sample are around 60,000 clones, 70% to 90% of which were seen just once. The ten largest account for about 20% of the sample. According to the germline V gene (reference sequence), CDR1 reads LNHNV and CDR2 reads YYDKDF. The CDR3 runs 14 residues from the cysteine to the phenylalanine. This entry keeps only the CDR3 DNA: 42 bases, framed from base 1. Between the V and J ends, shortened by 7 bases and 2 bases respectively, the junction contains 13 bases. Patients with autoimmune disease history or receiving systemic immunosuppression were excluded from the trial. Peripheral blood for TCR sequencing was collected from all dose cohorts at baseline, on cycle 4 day 1, and on cycle 7 day 1. The samples were taken from a phase I, first-in-human, multicenter, open-label dose-escalation trial of ivuxolimab. Adults with locally advanced or metastatic melanoma, renal cell, hepatocellular, or head and neck squamous cell carcinoma were enrolled in the trial. Before TCR sequencing, CD4+ and CD8+ T cells were separately sorted from peripheral blood.

The TCR sequence derives from an adult with an advanced solid tumor such as melanoma, head and neck, liver or kidney cancer. The sequenced sample was CD4+ or CD8+ T cells sorted from blood, obtained in a trial of the OX40 agonist ivuxolimab. The chain joins TRBV15 to TRBJ2-3; TRBD1 is perhaps the D gene, given 6 matching bases. DNA sequence: TGTGCCACCAAACAGGGAAGCACCACAGATACGCAGTATTTT. This codes for CATKQGSTTDTQYF.